This TCR beta chain was captured by sequencing in a study of immune aging and cytomegalovirus after organ transplant (dated by TCRdb to the early 2020s). Looking at the study overall: Every transplant recipient was given three-drug immunosuppression consisting of prednisone, tacrolimus, and mycophenolate. Beyond this particular receptor, the publication reports: Since the sequencing data did not include a CD57 measurement, a conservative gene-based definition of aging was used in its place. Following viremia, aged-phenotype cells rose post-transplant in clones of any size, with the rise occurring earlier in large clones (days 200-264) than in small clones. TEMRA cells made up a larger share of large clones, and the seven largest clones (just over 1,900 cells) gained aged and TEMRA cells while losing TCM cells.

The sample's time point label, decoded: five sample-tagged time points from pre-transplant (day -1) to day 368 post-transplant, pooled. Thawed PBMC were stimulated for 12 hours with a CMV IE-1 overlapping peptide library without transport inhibitors. After being thawed and rested overnight, the cells were stimulated in R10 medium along with CD28/CD49d costimulation. The IE-1 peptide library was made up of 15-amino-acid peptides with 11-amino-acid overlaps. Each time point was barcoded using BD Single-Cell Multiplexing Kit Sample Tags, after which the barcoded samples were pooled and stained with oligo-conjugated anti-CD45RA plus sorting antibodies. A BD FACSAria III was used to sort CMV-responsive CD8+CD137+ and CD4+CD154+ T cells at 4-way purity. Blood was drawn into EDTA vacutainers and was processed by Ficoll gradient within 1-24 hours. For this clonotype: Its antigen is not yet known. Per-base qualities were not stored, and no clone one base away is much larger.

CDR1 and CDR2, per the germline V gene, are SGDLS and YYNGEE. Trimming accounts for 3 bases at V and 4 bases at J, while the number of junction bases matched to no gene is 11. The CDR3 holds 17 amino acids from the cysteine to the phenylalanine. The sequence is cut down to CDR3 DNA, 51 bases in frame from base 1. To prepare the library, single-cell sequencing was applied. Instrument on record: Illumina NovaSeq 6000. The BD Rhapsody Targeted mRNA and AbSeq Reagent Kit, in a microwell format, was used for cell capture and library preparation. The libraries included TCR, sample tags, AbSeq, and targeted mRNA from the Human T-Cell Expression Panel, along with custom TOX and TOX2 primers. An Illumina NovaSeq was used to sequence the libraries. Turning to the authors' computational methods: The analysis covered approximately 9,900 cells in total, of which 7,000 to 8,500 were CD8 T cells and about 4,500 were CD8 T cells with an identifiable TCR CDR3. The BD Rhapsody Targeted Analysis Pipeline, including V(D)J processing, was run on the Seven Bridges Genomics platform to process the raw data. SeqGeq 1.6.0 was used for quality control, Sample Tag demultiplexing with Lex-BDSMK, clone identification with VDJ Explorer, and Seurat clustering. Clones comprising <1% of CD8 T cells were considered non-expanded; clones comprising >2.5% of the sample were considered clonal expansions. TCRdb reworked the public reads: Q25 trimming with fastp, MiXCR clone assembly, productive beta chains retained. Each record represents a unique CDR3 protein, reported with the most common genes and DNA among its rows. The V and J calls and clone size come from TCRdb's table, not from the authors' own analysis. Across this sample there are fewer than 25,000 distinct CDR3 sequences, with approximately 34% seen only once. About 25% of the sample is taken by the ten largest.

The receptor chain draws on TRBV9 and TRBJ2-1; TRBD2 matches 9 bases in the middle. The starting material was CMV peptide-activated CD4+ and CD8+ T cells sorted from blood, obtained at five time points, pooled. Read against the paper, the sample's cell subset or site label means: sorted CD8+CD137+ and CD4+CD154+ T cells after 11 to 13 h CMV IE-1 peptide stimulation. This sequence originates from a female donor who had a heart transplant and CMV viremia. Here the CDR3 is given as CASSDSGSLSGYNEQFF. Here is the DNA: TGTGCCAGCAGCGATAGCGGGAGTTTATCGGGATACAATGAGCAGTTCTTC.